This TCR beta chain was identified during a study of identifying expanded T cells in peripheral blood. The study, taken as a whole, reports: Differentially abundant clones: 1 to 1.5 between replicates, about 17 at roughly 2 weeks, roughly 18 at four.

During the collection period, no donor immune events like infections were recorded. Turning to this clone: As yet, its antigen is unknown.

This table comes from immunoSEQ multiplex PCR, and its TCRdb copy is limited to in-frame clones, with some not included. The sample contains around 100,000 clones, around 90% of which appear only once. V shed 1 base and J shed 5 bases, with 8 bases lying between them. CDR1 is GTSNPN and CDR2 is SVGIG in the germline V gene (reference sequence). The CDR3 length is 12 residues. This rearrangement joins TRBV30 to TRBJ1-1; D not certain. The sequenced material came from blood. The TCR originated in a person aged 18 to 70 in good health. CDR3 bases: TGTGCCTGGAGTGGCACCGGGACTGAAGCTTTCTTT. This sequence encodes CAWSGTGTEAFF.